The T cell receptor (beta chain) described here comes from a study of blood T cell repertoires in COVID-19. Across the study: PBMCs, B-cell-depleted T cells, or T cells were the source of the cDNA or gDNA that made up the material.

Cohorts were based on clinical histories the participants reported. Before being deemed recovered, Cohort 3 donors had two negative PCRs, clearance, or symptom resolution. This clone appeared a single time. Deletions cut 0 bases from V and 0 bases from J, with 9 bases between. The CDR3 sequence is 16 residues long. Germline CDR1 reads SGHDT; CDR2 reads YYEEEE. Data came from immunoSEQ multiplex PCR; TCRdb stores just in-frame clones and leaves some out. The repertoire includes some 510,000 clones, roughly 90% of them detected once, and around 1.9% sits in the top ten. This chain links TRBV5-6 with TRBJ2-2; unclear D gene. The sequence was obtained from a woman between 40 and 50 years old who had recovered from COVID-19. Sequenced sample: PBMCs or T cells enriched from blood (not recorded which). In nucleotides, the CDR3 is TGTGCCAGCAGCTTGGTCCCGAGGTCGAACACCGGGGAGCTGTTTTTT. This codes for CASSLVPRSNTGELFF.